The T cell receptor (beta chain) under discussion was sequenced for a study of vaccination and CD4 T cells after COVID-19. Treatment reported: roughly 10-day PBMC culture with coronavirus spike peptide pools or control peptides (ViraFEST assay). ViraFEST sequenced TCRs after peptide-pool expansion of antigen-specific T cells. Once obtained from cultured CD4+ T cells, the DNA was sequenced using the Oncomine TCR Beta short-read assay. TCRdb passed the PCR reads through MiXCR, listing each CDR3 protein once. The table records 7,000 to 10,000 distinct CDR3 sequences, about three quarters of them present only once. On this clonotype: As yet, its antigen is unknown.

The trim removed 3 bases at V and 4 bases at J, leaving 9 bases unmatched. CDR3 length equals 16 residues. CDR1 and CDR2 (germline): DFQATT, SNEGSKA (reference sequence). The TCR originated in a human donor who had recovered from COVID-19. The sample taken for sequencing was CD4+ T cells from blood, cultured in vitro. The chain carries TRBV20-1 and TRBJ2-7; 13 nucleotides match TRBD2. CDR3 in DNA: TGCAGTGCTAGTGGGGGGACTAGCGGGGCAAGTTACGAGCAGTACTTC. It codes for CSASGGTSGASYEQYF.